These T cell receptor beta chains were read from a single sample in a study of blood T cell repertoires in COVID-19. Assay: immunoSEQ multiplex PCR; the TCRdb copy retains only in-frame clones and omits some. The sample records under 200,000 clones, around nine tenths being singletons. Material: peripheral blood. All receptors come from a man between 18 and 29 years old with active or convalescent COVID-19. Each CDR3 is given with its conserved first and last residue. A D gene is named only where the DNA matches it firmly. Rows give clone size only sometimes, using once, few, many, or a class for an expanded clone.

clone size	V gene	D gene	J gene	CDR3 protein	CDR3 DNA
NA	TRBV5-1	TRBD1	TRBJ1-1	CASSSRQGRVQPEAFF	TGCGCCAGCAGCTCTCGACAGGGACGGGTTCAGCCTGAAGCTTTCTTT
NA	TRBV11-2	TRBD2	TRBJ2-7	CASSRGLGWVEQYF	TGTGCCAGCAGCCGGGGACTAGGCTGGGTTGAGCAGTACTTC
NA	TRBV5-1	TRBD2	TRBJ2-2	CASTPSGGRTGELFF	TGCGCCAGCACCCCCAGCGGGGGCCGGACCGGGGAGCTGTTTTTT
NA	TRBV6-5	TRBD1	TRBJ1-2	CASRNRQGAEGYTF	TGTGCCAGCAGAAACCGACAGGGGGCCGAAGGCTACACCTTC
NA	TRBV2	NA	TRBJ1-2	CASSLTEGQIYTF	TGTGCCAGCAGTCTGACCGAGGGTCAAATCTACACCTTC
once	TRBV9	NA	TRBJ2-1	CASSVRWTSNEQFF	TGTGCCAGCAGCGTTCGCTGGACTTCGAATGAGCAGTTCTTC
NA	TRBV5-5	TRBD1	TRBJ2-2	CASSQRGPPDTGELFF	TGTGCCAGCAGCCAAAGGGGGCCCCCGGACACCGGGGAGCTGTTTTTT
NA	TRBV7-2	TRBD2	TRBJ2-3	CASSWTGPSGHISTDTQYF	TGTGCCAGCAGCTGGACGGGGCCTAGCGGGCACATTAGCACAGATACGCAGTATTTT
NA	TRBV13	NA	TRBJ1-1	CASSLVTGLRGNTEAFF	TGTGCCAGCAGCTTAGTTACAGGGCTTCGGGGGAACACTGAAGCTTTCTTT
NA	TRBV27	NA	TRBJ2-1	CASSFFRVAAYNEQFF	TGTGCCAGCAGTTTTTTCAGGGTGGCCGCCTACAATGAGCAGTTCTTC
NA	TRBV7-2	TRBD2	TRBJ2-7	CASSRRLAGVYEQYF	TGTGCCAGCAGCCGCCGACTAGCGGGAGTCTACGAGCAGTACTTC
NA	TRBV7-8	TRBD1	TRBJ1-2	CASSPQGSRHGYTF	TGTGCCAGCAGCCCACAGGGGAGTCGTCATGGCTACACCTTC
NA	TRBV4-1	TRBD1	TRBJ2-1	CASSHTGGVLNEQFF	TGCGCCAGCAGCCACACAGGGGGAGTCCTCAATGAGCAGTTCTTC
few	TRBV4-3	NA	TRBJ1-2	CASSQDHASYGYTF	TGCGCCAGCAGCCAAGATCACGCTAGTTATGGCTACACCTTC
NA	TRBV29-1	NA	TRBJ1-1	CSVEDSAGTEAFF	TGCAGCGTTGAAGATTCTGCAGGCACAGAAGCTTTCTTT
NA	TRBV4-3	NA	TRBJ1-4	CASSQDTHGVGGKLFF	TGCGCCAGCAGCCAAGATACCCACGGGGTAGGGGGAAAACTGTTTTTT
NA	TRBV2	TRBD1	TRBJ2-1	CASSEGGGTGGYYNEQFF	TGTGCCAGCAGTGAAGGTGGGGGGACAGGGGGCTACTACAATGAGCAGTTCTTC
NA	TRBV10-1	NA	TRBJ1-3	CASKDGDIGNTIYF	TGCGCCTCCAAAGACGGGGACATAGGAAACACCATATATTTT
once	TRBV7-9	NA	TRBJ2-1	CASSLMRAGDEQFF	TGTGCCAGCAGCTTAATGCGAGCAGGGGATGAGCAGTTCTTC
once	TRBV19	TRBD2	TRBJ2-1	CASSRRLAGVSSYNEQFF	TGTGCCAGTAGTAGACGACTAGCGGGGGTGAGCTCCTACAATGAGCAGTTCTTC
NA	TRBV5-6	TRBD1	TRBJ1-1	CASSFNRGLTEAFF	TGTGCCAGCAGCTTCAACAGGGGGCTTACTGAAGCTTTCTTT
NA	TRBV6-2/TRBV6-3	TRBD1	TRBJ1-2	CASSLPGQGAYGYTF	TGTGCCAGCAGTCTCCCCGGACAGGGGGCGTATGGCTACACCTTC
NA	TRBV6-2/TRBV6-3	TRBD1	TRBJ1-1	CASSYSPGQAEAFF	TGTGCCAGCAGTTACTCGCCGGGACAGGCTGAAGCTTTCTTT
NA	TRBV7-6	NA	TRBJ2-3	CASSLGSGYTDTQYF	TGTGCCAGCAGCTTAGGAAGCGGGTACACAGATACGCAGTATTTT
few	TRBV2	NA	TRBJ1-6	CASRGDTGGSPLHF	TGTGCCAGCAGGGGGGACACCGGGGGGTCACCCCTCCACTTT
NA	TRBV30	TRBD2	TRBJ2-7	CAWVKTSGFSYEQYF	TGTGCCTGGGTAAAAACTAGCGGCTTCTCCTACGAGCAGTACTTC
NA	TRBV19	TRBD1	TRBJ1-6	CASSTSGTGGNSPLHF	TGTGCCAGTAGTACGTCCGGGACAGGGGGTAATTCACCCCTCCACTTT
NA	TRBV30	NA	TRBJ1-1	CAWSDGMRAEAFF	TGTGCCTGGTCGGACGGCATGAGGGCTGAAGCTTTCTTT
NA	TRBV6-5	NA	TRBJ1-2	CASSSSPDTGGLGYTF	TGTGCCAGCAGTTCCAGTCCCGACACCGGAGGACTTGGCTACACCTTC
NA	TRBV7-2	NA	TRBJ2-7	CASSLDGQIYEQYF	TGTGCCAGCAGCTTAGATGGTCAGATATACGAGCAGTACTTC
NA	TRBV15	TRBD1	TRBJ1-2	CATSREGTATVYGYTF	TGTGCCACCAGCAGAGAGGGGACAGCAACAGTTTATGGCTACACCTTC
NA	TRBV5-6	NA	TRBJ1-5	CASSLRRGFGSNQPQHF	TGTGCCAGCAGCTTGCGACGGGGGTTCGGTAGCAATCAGCCCCAGCATTTT
NA	TRBV9	TRBD1	TRBJ1-2	CASSVDSGGGGYTF	TGTGCCAGCAGCGTAGATTCAGGGGGCGGTGGCTACACCTTC
once	TRBV6-1	NA	TRBJ1-1	CASSDEGLRNTEAFF	TGTGCCAGCAGTGATGAGGGTTTAAGGAACACTGAAGCTTTCTTT
NA	TRBV19	TRBD1	TRBJ2-2	CASSIEIRTGGNTGELFF	TGTGCCAGTAGTATAGAAATTCGTACAGGGGGAAACACCGGGGAGCTGTTTTTT
NA	TRBV30	TRBD1	TRBJ1-3	CASNRGGNTIYF	TGTGCCTCTAACAGGGGTGGAAACACCATATATTTT
NA	TRBV6-5	TRBD1	TRBJ1-4	CASRWDRGPEKLFF	TGTGCCAGCAGATGGGACAGGGGGCCTGAAAAACTGTTTTTT
NA	TRBV6-1	TRBD1	TRBJ1-2	CASSEGGTGVYGYTF	TGTGCCAGCAGTGAAGGGGGGACAGGGGTCTATGGCTACACCTTC
NA	TRBV30	NA	TRBJ2-1	CAWGRFIDEQFF	TGTGCCTGGGGACGGTTTATCGATGAGCAGTTCTTC
once	TRBV21-1	NA	TRBJ1-5	CASSKPGQGSGSNQPQHF	TGTGCCAGCAGCAAACCGGGACAGGGTAGCGGTAGCAATCAGCCCCAGCATTTT
NA	TRBV5-8	TRBD1	TRBJ1-1	CASSPGTGGRRAEAFF	TGTGCCAGCAGCCCCGGGACAGGGGGGCGGAGGGCTGAAGCTTTCTTT
NA	TRBV27	TRBD1	TRBJ2-5	CASSFGQGLTETQYF	TGTGCCAGCAGTTTTGGACAGGGGCTTACGGAGACCCAGTACTTC
NA	TRBV6-5	NA	TRBJ2-7	CASSTGLRTYEQYF	TGTGCCAGCAGTACGGGACTCCGGACGTACGAGCAGTACTTC
NA	TRBV5-1	NA	TRBJ1-1	CASSRIIGADTEAFF	TGCGCCAGCAGCAGGATAATAGGGGCCGACACTGAAGCTTTCTTT
NA	TRBV5-5	NA	TRBJ1-2	CASSLYSRGYGYTF	TGTGCCAGCAGCTTGTACTCTCGCGGCTATGGCTACACCTTC
NA	TRBV27	TRBD2	TRBJ2-3	CASSPGTSGGSGGGQYF	TGTGCCAGCAGTCCTGGGACTAGCGGGGGCTCTGGGGGGGGGCAGTATTTT
NA	TRBV19	TRBD2	TRBJ2-5	CASSVTSGLGRETQYF	TGTGCCAGTAGTGTTACTAGCGGCCTTGGACGGGAGACCCAGTACTTC
NA	TRBV6-5	TRBD2	TRBJ2-7	CASSRSGGAFYEQYF	TGTGCCAGCAGCAGAAGCGGGGGGGCCTTCTACGAGCAGTACTTC
NA	TRBV19	TRBD1	TRBJ2-3	CASSIDRGPGGSTDTQYF	TGTGCCAGTAGTATAGACCGGGGACCAGGGGGTAGTACAGATACGCAGTATTTT
once	TRBV28	TRBD2	TRBJ2-7	CASRGGTSPREQYF	TGTGCCAGCAGGGGAGGGACTAGTCCGAGAGAGCAGTACTTC
NA	TRBV7-2	NA	TRBJ1-2	CASSPRWGDDVYGYTF	TGTGCCAGCAGCCCACGGTGGGGGGACGACGTCTATGGCTACACCTTC
NA	TRBV19	NA	TRBJ2-1	CATAQGPYNEQFF	TGTGCCACAGCACAGGGCCCCTACAATGAGCAGTTCTTC
NA	TRBV2	TRBD1	TRBJ1-2	CASSGRDRVSGGYTF	TGTGCCAGCAGTGGCCGGGACAGGGTTTCAGGAGGCTACACCTTC
NA	TRBV12-3/TRBV12-4	NA	TRBJ1-6	CASSLAVNSPLHF	TGTGCCAGCAGTTTGGCCGTTAATTCACCCCTCCACTTT
NA	TRBV6-4	TRBD2	TRBJ2-3	CASRSQTSGRAEGTDTQYF	TGTGCCAGCAGATCCCAAACTAGCGGGAGGGCCGAGGGGACAGATACGCAGTATTTT
NA	TRBV5-1	NA	TRBJ2-2	CASREASGELFF	TGCGCCAGCAGGGAGGCTTCCGGGGAGCTGTTTTTT
NA	TRBV5-1	NA	TRBJ2-7	CASSLDQGGYEQYF	TGCGCCAGCAGCTTGGATCAGGGCGGATACGAGCAGTACTTC
NA	TRBV5-4	TRBD1	TRBJ1-5	CASSYSRGQGLNQPQHF	TGTGCCAGCAGCTACTCGAGAGGACAGGGACTCAATCAGCCCCAGCATTTT